The next 18 T cell receptor beta chains were all read from a single sample in a study of blood T cells in healthy people across ages. A J-beta primer mix and a sample-barcoded 5' primer were used in a second PCR of about 6 to 12 cycles. In TCRdb, the 5' RACE reads were re-called with MiXCR into one record per CDR3 protein. This table holds 1,800,000 or so distinct CDR3 sequences, 30% to 40% found once. The sample consisted of blood. The receptors stem from a human donor in good health.

With respect to this clonotype: This could be a read error, since a much larger clone is one nucleotide away. V gene TRBV7-2 combines with J gene TRBJ2-1; tentative D call: TRBD2 (5 bases). The germline CDR1 and CDR2 sequences are SGHTA and FQGNSA. The CDR3 extends over 14 amino acids. CDR3 sequence (DNA): TGTGCCAGCAGCCCCCGGGGAATCTACGATGAGCAGTTCTTC. It translates to CASSPRGIYDEQFF.

As to this clonotype: This may arise from a read error, as a much more abundant clone is one base away. The chain joins TRBV7-2 to TRBJ2-3; tentatively, D is TRBD2 (5 bases). CDR1 is SGHTA and CDR2 is FQGNSA in the germline V gene. This CDR3 has 14 residues. The CDR3 here is CASSLGRGVDTQCF. The CDR3 DNA sequence: TGTGCCAGCAGCTTAGGCCGGGGAGTTGATACGCAGTGTTTT.

In its sample, this clonotype was seen a few times. The chain is built from TRBV11-2 and TRBJ2-7, with D perhaps assigned TRBD1 or TRBD2 (6 bases each). V lost 5 bases and J lost 5, with 22 bases in between. Germline V CDR1 and CDR2: SGHAT, FQNNGV. The CDR3 extends over 16 amino acids. CDR3 residues: CASSIPRQDGGNEQYF. CDR3 DNA sequence: TGTGCCAGCAGCATCCCTCGCCAGGACGGGGGCAACGAGCAGTACTTC.

This clonotype has only one observation. The rearrangement links TRBV7-3 to TRBJ2-6; D remains unclear. Germline V gene sequence: CDR1 SGHTA, CDR2 FQGTGA. V dropped 5 bases and J dropped 0 bases, with 14 bases sitting between them. This CDR3 spans 17 amino acids. This chain's CDR3 is CASSPSVPRSGANVLTF. CDR3 DNA sequence: TGTGCCAGCAGCCCATCCGTCCCGCGCTCTGGGGCCAACGTCCTGACTTTC.

The chain couples TRBV27 to TRBJ2-1; D call uncertain. From germline, CDR1 is MNHEY and CDR2 SMNVEV (reference sequence). The CDR3 extends over 15 amino acids. The ends were cut back, 6 bases at V and 6 bases at J, with 18 bases in the middle. The CDR3 here is CASSPDGSLANEQFF. The CDR3 bases are TGTGCCAGCAGCCCGGACGGAAGCTTAGCCAATGAGCAGTTCTTC.

The chain employs TRBV12-5 and TRBJ2-1, with 10 bases fitting TRBD2. CDR1 is LGHNT and CDR2 is FRNRAP in the germline V gene. This CDR3 is 13 amino acids long. The ends lost 6 bases at V and 8 bases at J; junction bases unmatched: 4. The CDR3 DNA follows: TGTGCTAGTGGGAGCGGGGGGGAGGATGAGCAGTTCTTC. It yields the protein CASGSGGEDEQFF.

Points on this clonotype: At one end the junction does not follow the germline gene, possibly because of a read error. J is TRBJ1-1 and V is TRBV29-1; 7 bases fit TRBD1. There are 13 residues in the CDR3. Germline V gene data show CDR1 as SQVTM and CDR2 as ANQGSEA. CDR3 nucleotides: TGCAGCGTCAGACAGGGCCGGGGGACTGGAGCTTTCTTT. This gives the protein CSVRQGRGTGAFF.

This clonotype was counted only a few times. The genes are TRBV5-4 and TRBJ1-6, with unresolved D. The germline V gene encodes CDR1 SGHNT and CDR2 YYREEE (reference sequence). The CDR3 covers 14 residues. V was cut by 6 bases and J by 7 bases, with 14 bases left in between. The CDR3 protein is CASNVDRTNSPLHF. In DNA, the CDR3 is TGTGCCAGCAACGTAGACCGAACGAATTCACCCCTCCACTTT. Complete variable domain (other parts from reference TRBV5-4 and TRBJ1-6): ETGVTQSPTHLIKTRGQQVTLRCSSQSGHNTVSWYQQALGQGPQFIFQYYREEENGRGNFPPRFSGLQFPNYSSELNVNALELDDSALYLCASNVDRTNSPLHFGNGTRLTVT.

The CDR3 DNA sequence: TGTGCCGTAAACGGGGACAGAGACTACAATGAGCAGTTCTTC. Translating gives CAVNGDRDYNEQFF. This sequence joins TRBV10-3 and TRBJ2-1; 7 bases match TRBD1. Per the germline V gene, CDR1 is ENHRY and CDR2 is SYGVKD. J lost 3 bases, V lost 11 bases, and 10 bases had no gene match. The CDR3 spans 14 residues.

This clonotype was seen a few times. The chain employs TRBV5-1 and TRBJ1-2; no definite D call. CDR1 is SGHRS and CDR2 is YFSETQ in the germline V gene. V shed 2 bases and J shed 4 bases, with 12 bases lying between them. The CDR3 has 14 amino acids. CDR3 residues: CASSLFSEGYGYTF. The DNA for the CDR3 is TGCGCCAGCAGCTTATTCTCCGAAGGCTATGGCTACACCTTC.

This clonotype has only a few counts. This rearrangement joins TRBV6-5 to TRBJ1-1; D ambiguous. CDR3 length equals 12 residues. V lost 5 bases and J lost 6, with 10 bases in between. CDR1 is MNHEY and CDR2 is SVGAGI in the germline V gene. The DNA for the CDR3 is TGTGCCAGCAGTAGACTAGCTTCTGAAGCTTTCTTT. This translates into CASSRLASEAFF.

This chain joins TRBV6-5 and TRBJ2-1; TRBD2 matches at 8 bases. Per germline, CDR1 MNHEY and CDR2 SVGAGI. With V trimmed by 6 bases and J by 5 bases, 6 bases remained unmatched. This CDR3 has 14 amino acids. The CDR3 coding sequence is TGTGCCAGCAGGGGGTTAGCGGGGAACAATGAGCAGTTCTTC. Its translation: CASRGLAGNNEQFF.

The CDR3 sequence is CASGDTQGGEQFF. The CDR3 DNA reads as TGTGCCAGCGGCGACACTCAAGGGGGTGAGCAGTTCTTC. V gene TRBV9 combines with J gene TRBJ2-1; perhaps TRBD1 as D (6 bases). V shed 7 bases and J shed 9 bases, with 17 bases lying between them. Germline CDR1 SGDLS, CDR2 YYNGEE. This CDR3 spans 13 amino acids.

The V call is TRBV6-2 or TRBV6-3, the J call TRBJ1-1; no reliable D call. Germline V gene sequence: CDR1 MNHEY, CDR2 SVGEGT. Trimming pared 2 bases from V and 1 base from J, leaving 11 bases between. The CDR3 runs to 15 residues. The DNA of the CDR3 is TGTGCCAGCAGTTACATCTCGGGGAGGAACACTGAAGCTTTCTTT. Amino acid sequence: CASSYISGRNTEAFF.

This clonotype has just a few counts. The chain combines TRBV6-5 with TRBJ2-7; D gene unclear. There are 14 residues in the CDR3. Germline V gene sequence: CDR1 MNHEY, CDR2 SVGAGI. V lost 4 bases and J 2 bases, leaving 12 bases between the germline ends. The CDR3 DNA reads as TGTGCCAGCAGTTGGCTCAGTCAGACCTACGAGCAGTACTTC. Translation gives CASSWLSQTYEQYF.

This clonotype was seen only a few times. The genes are TRBV6-5 and TRBJ2-7, with a weak D call TRBD1 (5 bases). Germline CDR1 is MNHEY and CDR2 is SVGAGI. Deletions cut 0 bases from V and 5 bases from J, with 8 bases between. This CDR3 spans 13 amino acids. CDR3 region: CASSYSGADEQYF. In DNA, the CDR3 is TGTGCCAGCAGTTACTCAGGGGCCGACGAGCAGTACTTC.

The rearrangement uses TRBV9 and TRBJ1-2; no clear D gene. Germline loops: CDR1 SGDLS, CDR2 YYNGEE. V shed 1 base and J shed 5 bases, with 9 bases lying between them. The CDR3 extends over 13 amino acids. This CDR3 is CASSVPELYGYTF. CDR3 DNA: TGTGCCAGCAGCGTACCTGAACTTTATGGCTACACCTTC.

The chain couples TRBV5-1 to TRBJ2-5; D tentatively fits TRBD1 or TRBD2 (5 bases each). The V gene lost 2 bases and the J gene lost 5 bases, with 13 bases spanning the gap. Per the germline V gene, CDR1 is SGHRS and CDR2 is YFSETQ. The length of the CDR3 is 14 residues. CDR3 protein: CASSFGAGKETQYF. CDR3 coding DNA: TGCGCCAGCAGCTTCGGGGCCGGGAAGGAGACCCAGTACTTC.